Here is one T cell receptor (beta chain) with its context. Its antigen is unknown. The data are from a study of CD8+ T cells in alopecia areata. General study findings and limits: More clonal than normal scalp was lesional scalp, particularly alopecia totalis/universalis.

Investigators isolated RNA and reverse transcribed it into cDNA to act as the sequencing template. Clones were sequenced by immunoSEQ multiplex PCR, and TCRdb holds only the in-frame ones, with some missing. The table lists 50,000 to 70,000 clones, 44% of them singletons. From alopecia areata patients, lesional scalp punch biopsies and peripheral blood were collected. Isolation of CD4+ and CD8+ T cells from PBMCs was achieved by sorting. Sequences were obtained from NKG2D-low CD8+ T cells sorted from blood. The sequence was obtained from a human donor with alopecia areata.

CDR3 amino acids: CASSLGQGAEAFF. CDR3 nucleotides: TGCGCCAGCAGCTTGGGGCAGGGAGCCGAAGCTTTCTTT. The chain carries TRBV5-1 and TRBJ1-1, with a possible D match to TRBD1 (5 bases). The CDR3 consists of 13 residues. V was pared by 0 bases and J by 8 bases, with 11 bases between. Germline loops: CDR1 SGHRS, CDR2 YFSETQ.